The 30 T cell receptor beta chains given below trace back to one sample, sequenced in a study of cytomegalovirus exposure and HLA in healthy donors. PCR used 60 Vbeta primers and 13 Jbeta primers. Assay: immunoSEQ multiplex PCR; the TCRdb copy retains only in-frame clones and omits some. The sample yields about 200,000 clones, just over 75% seen once. The source material was PBMCs. The receptors come from a man aged 25 to 40 in good health and CMV-seronegative.

The V gene is TRBV19, the J gene TRBJ1-1; D gene unclear. V gave up 2 bases and J gave up 6 bases, with 4 bases separating them. This CDR3 has 11 residues. Per the germline V gene, CDR1 is LNHDA and CDR2 is SQIVND (reference sequence). For the CDR3, the DNA is TGTGCCAGTAGTATACGGTCTGAAGCTTTCTTT. Translated: CASSIRSEAFF.

This clone was seen more than once but under ten times. V and J are TRBV9 and TRBJ1-3; a weak D match, TRBD1 (6 bases). The CDR3 contains 18 residues. The germline V gene has CDR1 SGDLS and CDR2 YYNGEE. V was cut by 1 base and J by 0 bases, with 17 bases left in between. The CDR3 region is CASSVSRQAMSSGNTIYF. CDR3 nucleotides: TGTGCCAGCAGCGTAAGCAGACAGGCGATGAGCTCTGGAAACACCATATATTTT.

The chain combines TRBV4-1 with TRBJ1-5; TRBD1 agrees at 7 bases. CDR1 and CDR2 from the germline V gene are MGHRA and YSYEKL. The length of the CDR3 is 16 residues. V dropped 5 bases and J dropped 0; count of bases not matched to a gene: 7. Written as DNA, the CDR3 is TGCGCCAGCAGCTCGGAGGAGGGGGCTAGCAATCAGCCCCAGCATTTT. Translating it yields CASSSEEGASNQPQHF.

The rearrangement joins TRBV10-2 to TRBJ2-2; TRBD2 matches 12 bases. The CDR3 totals 14 residues. CDR1 is WSHSY and CDR2 is SAAADI in the germline V gene. V was pared by 8 bases and J by 4 bases, with 2 bases of the junction left unmatched. CDR3 region: CASGGLAGTGELFF. The CDR3 coding sequence is TGCGCCAGCGGGGGACTAGCGGGCACCGGGGAGCTGTTTTTT.

The V and J genes are TRBV7-9 and TRBJ1-5; no firm D call. CDR1 SEHNR and CDR2 FQNEAQ come from the germline V gene (reference sequence). V dropped 1 base and J dropped 3 bases, with 16 bases sitting between them. The CDR3 is 17 residues long. CDR3 DNA sequence: TGTGCCAGCAGCTTAGGGGGAGCCGGGAAGAACAATCAGCCCCAGCATTTT. Translation: CASSLGGAGKNNQPQHF. The complete variable domain, with remaining parts taken from reference TRBV7-9 and TRBJ1-5, reads DTGVSQNPRHKITKRGQNVTFRCDPISEHNRLYWYRQTLGQGPEFLTYFQNEAQLEKSRLLSDRFSAERPKGSFSTLEIQRTEQGDSAMYLCASSLGGAGKNNQPQHFGDGTRLSIL.

This clone was picked up one time. The rearrangement links TRBV5-1 to TRBJ1-1, with TRBD1 matching 12 bases. The CDR3 has 18 amino acids. Germline V lookup: CDR1 SGHRS, CDR2 YFSETQ. The trim removed 4 bases at V and 4 bases at J, leaving 14 bases unmatched. The CDR3 DNA follows: TGCGCCAGCAGCGCTACCGGGACAGGGGGCGCCGGGGGCACTGAAGCTTTCTTT. Translating gives CASSATGTGGAGGTEAFF.

The chain has TRBV5-1 and TRBJ2-7; TRBD2 aligns across 7 bases. The ends lost 3 bases at V and 0 bases at J; junction bases unmatched: 0. This CDR3 spans 13 amino acids. From germline, CDR1 is SGHRS and CDR2 YFSETQ. CDR3 sequence: CASSWGGSYEQYF. The CDR3 nucleotides read TGCGCCAGCAGCTGGGGGGGCTCCTACGAGCAGTACTTC.

This chain uses TRBV7-3 with TRBJ2-1, with TRBD2 identical over 9 bases. V lost 2 bases to trimming and J lost 1 base; unmatched junction nucleotides: 12. CDR1 SGHTA and CDR2 FQGTGA come from the germline V gene. This CDR3 is 19 amino acids long. For the CDR3, the DNA is TGTGCCAGCAGCTTACCAAGCGGCTCTAGCGGGACATCCTACAATGAGCAGTTCTTC. Translation gives CASSLPSGSSGTSYNEQFF.

The chain recombines TRBV10-1 with TRBJ2-5, with TRBD1 matching 9 bases. Germline lookup yields CDR1 WNHNN and CDR2 SYGVQD (reference sequence). The V and J ends lost 5 bases and 6 bases, in that order; junction bases with no gene match: 7. CDR3 size: 14 residues. The CDR3 sequence is CASSRTGVEKTQYF. Written as DNA, the CDR3 is TGCGCCAGCAGTAGGACAGGGGTGGAGAAGACCCAGTACTTC.

The chain carries TRBV10-2 and TRBJ2-1, with 9 bases fitting TRBD2. V was clipped by 6 bases and J by 9 bases; unmatched bases: 6. The CDR3 sequence is 13 residues long. CDR1 is WSHSY and CDR2 is SAAADI in the germline V gene. Written as DNA, the CDR3 is TGCGCCAGCAGATTAGCGGGAGAGGCTGAGCAGTTCTTC. Translated: CASRLAGEAEQFF.

The chain is built from TRBV10-1 and TRBJ2-1; perhaps TRBD2 as D (5 bases). CDR3 length equals 12 residues. The germline CDR1 and CDR2 sequences are WNHNN and SYGVQD (reference sequence). V was clipped by 5 bases and J by 6 bases, with 8 bases between them. In DNA, the CDR3 is TGCGCCAGCAGTCCCGGACTCAATGAGCAGTTCTTC. Amino acid sequence: CASSPGLNEQFF.

The chain combines TRBV6-5 with TRBJ2-3; D not certain. The CDR3 runs to 15 residues. CDR1 MNHEY and CDR2 SVGAGI come from the germline V gene. Trimming took off 4 bases at V and 0 bases at J, with 11 bases between the two ends. As DNA, the CDR3 is TGTGCCAGCAGTTTAACACAGCTAAGCACAGATACGCAGTATTTT. Protein sequence: CASSLTQLSTDTQYF.

CDR3 sequence reads: CASSYSPGTSTGELFF. Written as DNA, the CDR3 is TGTGCCAGCAGTTATTCCCCCGGGACTAGCACCGGGGAGCTGTTTTTT. V is TRBV6-5 and J is TRBJ2-2; the match to TRBD2 covers 8 bases. Germline V gene lookup returns CDR1 MNHEY and CDR2 SVGAGI. The CDR3 loop spans 16 amino acids. V was pared by 3 bases and J by 4 bases, with 7 bases of the junction left unmatched.

V is TRBV18 and J is TRBJ2-7, with 13 positions matching TRBD2. The ends lost 1 base at V and 6 bases at J; junction bases unmatched: 6. CDR1 KGHSH and CDR2 LQKENI come from the germline V gene. The CDR3 extends over 16 amino acids. CDR3 region: CASSPRGLAGEFEQYF. Written as DNA, the CDR3 is TGTGCCAGCTCACCACGAGGACTAGCGGGAGAATTCGAGCAGTACTTC.

The genes are TRBV6-6 and TRBJ2-7; a weak D match, TRBD1 (6 bases). CDR3 length: 16 amino acids. Germline-derived CDR1 and CDR2 are MNHNY and SVGAGI (reference sequence). Trimming took 0 bases from V and 2 from J, leaving 14 bases between them. The CDR3 loop reads CASSYSPGAGAYEQYF. CDR3 DNA sequence: TGTGCCAGCAGTTACTCCCCAGGCGCAGGGGCCTACGAGCAGTACTTC.

This chain uses TRBV6-5 with TRBJ1-3, with a tentative D call TRBD1 (5 bases). The CDR3 has 15 amino acids. V was shortened by 5 bases and J by 0 bases, with 11 bases between the two germline ends. Germline V CDR1 and CDR2: MNHEY, SVGAGI. CDR3 nucleotide sequence: TGTGCCAGCAGTCCTGACAGATACTCTGGAAACACCATATATTTT. This translates into CASSPDRYSGNTIYF.

The chain uses TRBV7-9 and TRBJ2-7, with D perhaps TRBD2 (6 bases). Germline values: CDR1 SEHNR, CDR2 FQNEAQ (reference sequence). This CDR3 has 16 residues. Trimming removed 5 bases from V and 3 bases from J, with 20 bases in between. CDR3 nucleotides: TGTGCCAGCAGCCCAGATGCGGGATCGAGACACTACGAGCAGTACTTC. Its protein is CASSPDAGSRHYEQYF.

This chain uses TRBV18 with TRBJ1-1, with a tentative D call TRBD1 (6 bases). CDR1 and CDR2 (germline): KGHSH, LQKENI. V was clipped by 5 bases and J by 1 base, with 8 bases between them. The CDR3 contains 13 residues. The CDR3 nucleotides read TGTGCCAGCTCATCGACAGGGAACACTGAAGCTTTCTTT. Its translation is CASSSTGNTEAFF. Full variable domain (missing parts from reference TRBV18 and TRBJ1-1): NAGVMQNPRHLVRRRGQEARLRCSPMKGHSHVYWYRQLPEEGLKFMVYLQKENIIDESGMPKERFSAEFPKEGPSILRIQQVVRGDSAAYFCASSSTGNTEAFFGQGTRLTVV.

This chain connects TRBV19 to TRBJ2-7, with 7 positions matching TRBD1. The V gene end was trimmed by 5 bases and the J gene end by 3 bases; junction bases not matched to a gene: 7. In germline, CDR1 is LNHDA, CDR2 SQIVND (reference sequence). CDR3 length: 14 residues. CDR3 in DNA: TGTGCCAGTAGTTTGACAGGGTACAACTACGAGCAGTACTTC. Residues: CASSLTGYNYEQYF.

This clone has just one count. The chain carries TRBV5-4 and TRBJ2-6; D is unresolved. CDR3 length equals 17 residues. The V end was cut by 1 base, the J end by 2 bases, with 13 bases between. The germline CDR1 and CDR2 sequences are SGHNT and YYREEE (reference sequence). CDR3 bases: TGTGCCAGCAGCTTGATTGGTAGTCTTGCTGGGGCCAACGTCCTGACTTTC. It is translated as CASSLIGSLAGANVLTF.

To note about this clone: The junction differs from germline at one of its ends, possibly a read error. The chain uses TRBV7-7 and TRBJ2-1; 8 nucleotides line up with TRBD1. This CDR3 is built from 13 residues. Germline-derived CDR1 and CDR2 are SSHAT and FNYEAQ (reference sequence). The CDR3 loop reads CASSLTGGSEQFF. DNA for the CDR3: TGTGCTAGCAGCCTAACAGGGGGAAGTGAGCAGTTCTTC.

The V gene is TRBV11-3, the J gene TRBJ2-2; TRBD1 is a possible D gene (6 bases). The V gene's germline CDR1 is SGHNT and CDR2 YENEEA. The CDR3 runs to 13 residues. V lost 8 bases to trimming and J lost 6 bases, with 13 bases between them. CDR3 residues: CASGPGAPGELFF. The CDR3 DNA sequence: TGTGCCAGCGGACCAGGGGCGCCCGGGGAGCTGTTTTTT.

The chain uses TRBV6-1 and TRBJ2-7; 10 bases are shared with TRBD1. V shed 3 bases, J shed 5 bases, and the junction held 4 bases outside the gene matches. The CDR3 runs 14 residues. Germline V gene data show CDR1 as MNHNS and CDR2 as SASEGT. The CDR3 region has the DNA TGTGCCAGCAGTGACACCGGGACAGGGGACGAGCAGTACTTC. This translates into CASSDTGTGDEQYF.

The gene calls are TRBV5-4 and TRBJ1-1; no clear D gene. Per germline, CDR1 SGHNT and CDR2 YYREEE (reference sequence). This CDR3 is 14 amino acids long. V lost 2 bases and J 4 bases, leaving 12 bases between the germline ends. The CDR3 spells CASSLEPKLTEAFF. The CDR3 coding sequence is TGTGCCAGCAGCTTAGAGCCCAAGCTCACTGAAGCTTTCTTT.

The genes are TRBV6-1 and TRBJ2-2; 11 nucleotides align to TRBD2. Germline trimming cut 4 bases from V and 5 bases from J; bases unmatched to any gene: 6. CDR3 size: 16 residues. The V gene's germline CDR1 is MNHNS and CDR2 SASEGT. The CDR3 sequence is CASSVSGRVNTGELFF. CDR3 coding DNA: TGTGCCAGCAGTGTTAGCGGGAGGGTAAATACCGGGGAGCTGTTTTTT.

The CDR3 coding sequence is TGTGCCAGCAGTTTTTGGGGAGCCGGGGAGCTGTTTTTT. Translating it yields CASSFWGAGELFF. The genes are TRBV27 and TRBJ2-2; possibly TRBD2 for D (5 bases). Looked up from germline, CDR1 is MNHEY and CDR2 is SMNVEV (reference sequence). The CDR3 spans 13 residues. The germline V and J ends were trimmed by 3 bases and 6 bases, with 8 bases remaining between them.

This chain links TRBV5-1 with TRBJ2-5, with a weak D call TRBD2 (6 bases). Germline values: CDR1 SGHRS, CDR2 YFSETQ. The CDR3 has 14 residues. V lost 4 bases and J 1 base, leaving 11 bases between the germline ends. DNA of the CDR3: TGCGCCAGCAGCCCGGGACTCCTCCAAGAGACCCAGTACTTC. Translating it yields CASSPGLLQETQYF.

Only a few counts were recorded for this clone. The chain uses TRBV2 and TRBJ2-5; 7 bases map to TRBD2. The CDR3 loop spans 15 amino acids. Losses at the gene ends were 6 bases for V and 2 bases for J; bases not matched to a gene: 9. Per the germline V gene, CDR1 is SNHLY and CDR2 is FYNNEI. CDR3 nucleotides: TGTGCCAGCAGCGTGGGGAGCGGGAATCAAGAGACCCAGTACTTC. Encoded protein: CASSVGSGNQETQYF.

V usage is TRBV10-1 and J usage is TRBJ2-7; possible D gene TRBD2, 6 bases. V lost 6 bases, J lost 2 bases, and 20 bases lay in between. The CDR3 spans 16 residues. CDR1 WNHNN and CDR2 SYGVQD come from the germline V gene (reference sequence). The CDR3 protein is CASSQRVLNGPYEQYF. The CDR3 nucleotides read TGCGCCAGCAGCCAGCGGGTCCTGAACGGGCCCTACGAGCAGTACTTC.

V usage is TRBV2 and J usage is TRBJ1-6; possible D gene TRBD1, 6 bases. Trimming pared 6 bases from V and 10 bases from J, leaving 10 bases between. Germline CDR1 is SNHLY and CDR2 is FYNNEI. The CDR3 loop spans 12 amino acids. DNA of the CDR3: TGTGCCAGCAGGGACAGTAGATCACCCCTCCACTTT. It yields the protein CASRDSRSPLHF. Filled out from reference TRBV2 and TRBJ1-6, the complete variable domain reads EPEVTQTPSHQVTQMGQEVILRCVPISNHLYFYWYRQILGQKVEFLVSFYNNEISEKSEIFDDQFSVERPDGSNFTLKIRSTKLEDSAMYFCASRDSRSPLHFGNGTRLTVT.